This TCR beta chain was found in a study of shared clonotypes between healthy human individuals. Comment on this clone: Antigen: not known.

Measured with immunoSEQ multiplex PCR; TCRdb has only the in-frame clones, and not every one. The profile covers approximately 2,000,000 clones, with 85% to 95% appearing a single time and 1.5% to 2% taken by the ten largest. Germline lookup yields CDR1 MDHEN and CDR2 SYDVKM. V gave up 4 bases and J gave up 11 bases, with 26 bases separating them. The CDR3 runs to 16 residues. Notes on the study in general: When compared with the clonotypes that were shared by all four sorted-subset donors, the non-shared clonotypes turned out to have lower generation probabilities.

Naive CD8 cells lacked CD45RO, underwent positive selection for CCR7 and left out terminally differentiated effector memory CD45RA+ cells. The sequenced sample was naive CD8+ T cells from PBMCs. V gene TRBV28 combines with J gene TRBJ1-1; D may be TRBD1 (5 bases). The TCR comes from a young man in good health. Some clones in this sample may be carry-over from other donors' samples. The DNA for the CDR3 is TGTGCCAGCAGTTCCACTCGTGAGACAGCACCCTACGGGGCTTTCTTT. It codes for CASSSTRETAPYGAFF.